This TCR beta chain derives from a study of T cell repertoires in cytomegalovirus infection. Overall study context: Carrying CMV and the relevant HLA type showed in public TCR beta signatures. Whole-study findings and limits: The response measured ex vivo was dominated by TCR beta clonotypes (HLA-C-restricted and CMV-specific). CMV carriers with the relevant HLA were identified by cumulative public TCR beta family frequency.

CDR1 is SGHDN, CDR2 FVKESK, per germline. The germline V and J ends were trimmed by 3 bases and 7 bases, with 6 bases remaining between them. The length of the CDR3 is 12 residues. TCRdb called the reads again in MiXCR, with one record for every CDR3 protein. This sample has around 280,000 distinct CDR3 sequences, with approximately 8.9% found just once. Comments on this clonotype: Its antigen remains unidentified. A read error may explain this, as a much larger clone is one base away.

The sequence was collected from a human donor in good health (CMV status not recorded). Some clones in this sample may be carry-over from other donors' samples. The V and J genes are TRBV14 and TRBJ1-4; D is unresolved. Sequenced: PBMCs. Written as DNA, the CDR3 is TGTGCCAGCAGCCATGGGGTTGAAAAACTGTTTTTT. Amino acids: CASSHGVEKLFF.